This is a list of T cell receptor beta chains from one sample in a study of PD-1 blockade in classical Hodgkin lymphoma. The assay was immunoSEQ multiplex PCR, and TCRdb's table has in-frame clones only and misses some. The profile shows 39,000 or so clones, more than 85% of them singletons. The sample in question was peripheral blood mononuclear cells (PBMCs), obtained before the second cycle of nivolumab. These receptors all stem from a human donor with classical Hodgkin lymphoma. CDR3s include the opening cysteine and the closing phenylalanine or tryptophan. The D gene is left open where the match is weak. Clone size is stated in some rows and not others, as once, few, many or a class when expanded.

CDR3: CASSLVGDRAYEQYF
DNA: TGCGCCAGCAGCTTGGTGGGGGACAGGGCCTACGAGCAGTACTTC
J: TRBJ2-7
size: -
D: TRBD1
V: TRBV5-1

CDR3: CASSLGPDSRETQYF
DNA: TGTGCCAGCAGCTTGGGCCCCGATTCGAGGGAGACCCAGTACTTC
J: TRBJ2-5
size: -
D: -
V: TRBV5-4

CDR3: CASSSDRGGYQETQYF
DNA: TGTGCCAGCAGTTCCGACAGGGGAGGGTACCAAGAGACCCAGTACTTC
J: TRBJ2-5
size: -
D: -
V: TRBV28

CDR3: CASSGGKSSYEQYF
DNA: TGCGCCAGCAGTGGGGGGAAGAGCTCCTACGAGCAGTACTTC
J: TRBJ2-7
size: once
D: -
V: TRBV23-1

CDR3: CASRLASNTGELFF
DNA: TGTGCCAGCAGACTAGCGTCGAACACCGGGGAGCTGTTTTTT
J: TRBJ2-2
size: -
D: TRBD2
V: TRBV5-4

CDR3: CATSRERRDNYGYTF
DNA: TGTGCCACCAGCAGAGAAAGGAGGGACAACTATGGCTACACCTTC
J: TRBJ1-2
size: once
D: -
V: TRBV15

CDR3: CASSLDTTRPKTQYF
DNA: TGTGCCAGCAGCTTAGATACCACCCGACCCAAGACCCAGTACTTC
J: TRBJ2-5
size: once
D: -
V: TRBV7-2

CDR3: CASSKGDGGGNRTDTQYF
DNA: TGTGCCAGCAGCAAAGGAGATGGCGGGGGGAACCGCACAGATACGCAGTATTTT
J: TRBJ2-3
size: -
D: -
V: TRBV21-1

CDR3: CASTQDEAGGYNEQFF
DNA: TGCGCCAGCACCCAAGACGAAGCGGGAGGCTACAATGAGCAGTTCTTC
J: TRBJ2-1
size: -
D: TRBD2
V: TRBV5-1

CDR3: CASSLTPGGNEQFF
DNA: TGTGCCAGCAGTTTAACGCCAGGGGGAAATGAGCAGTTCTTC
J: TRBJ2-1
size: -
D: TRBD1
V: TRBV28

CDR3: CASRDLAGRTYEQYF
DNA: TGTGCCAGCAGGGATCTAGCGGGAAGAACCTACGAGCAGTACTTC
J: TRBJ2-7
size: -
D: TRBD2
V: TRBV2

CDR3: CASSSGTSGGPLLDTQYF
DNA: TGTGCCAGTAGTTCCGGGACTAGCGGGGGGCCCTTACTAGATACGCAGTATTTT
J: TRBJ2-3
size: -
D: TRBD2
V: TRBV19

CDR3: CASSLGREGSNEQFF
DNA: TGTGCCAGCAGCTTGGGGCGGGAGGGCTCAAATGAGCAGTTCTTC
J: TRBJ2-1
size: -
D: TRBD2
V: TRBV5-4

CDR3: CSASNRDRGRRTEQFF
DNA: TGCAGCGCATCGAACCGGGACAGGGGGCGTAGGACTGAGCAGTTCTTC
J: TRBJ2-1
size: -
D: TRBD1
V: TRBV29-1

CDR3: CASSQANLVTEAFF
DNA: TGCGCCAGCAGCCAGGCCAACCTAGTCACTGAAGCTTTCTTT
J: TRBJ1-1
size: once
D: -
V: TRBV4-1

CDR3: CASSFLAGESSYEQYF
DNA: TGCGCCAGCAGCTTCTTAGCGGGAGAGAGCTCCTACGAGCAGTACTTC
J: TRBJ2-7
size: -
D: TRBD2
V: TRBV5-1

CDR3: CASSTSRGASGSYEQYF
DNA: TGTGCCAGCAGCACGAGCCGGGGGGCTAGCGGCTCCTACGAGCAGTACTTC
J: TRBJ2-7
size: -
D: -
V: TRBV11-2

CDR3: CAISDLVNTEAFF
DNA: TGTGCCATCAGTGATCTAGTGAACACTGAAGCTTTCTTT
J: TRBJ1-1
size: once
D: -
V: TRBV10-3

CDR3: CASSSTGGTETQYF
DNA: TGTGCCAGCAGTTCGACAGGGGGCACAGAGACCCAGTACTTC
J: TRBJ2-5
size: -
D: TRBD1
V: TRBV27

CDR3: CASSGPVF
DNA: TGTGCCAGCAGTGGCCCCGTCTTC
J: TRBJ2-7
size: -
D: -
V: TRBV6-1

CDR3: CASSSSSGTGDGTDTQYF
DNA: TGTGCCAGCAGTTCCTCCTCAGGGACGGGTGATGGCACAGATACGCAGTATTTT
J: TRBJ2-3
size: -
D: -
V: TRBV28

CDR3: CASSMRTEGAEAFF
DNA: TGTGCCAGCAGTATGCGGACGGAGGGCGCTGAAGCTTTCTTT
J: TRBJ1-1
size: -
D: -
V: TRBV27

CDR3: CSAERGGTQYF
DNA: TGCAGCGCCGAAAGGGGAGGGACCCAGTACTTC
J: TRBJ2-5
size: -
D: -
V: TRBV29-1

CDR3: CAISELDEQFF
DNA: TGTGCCATCAGTGAGCTGGATGAGCAGTTCTTC
J: TRBJ2-1
size: -
D: -
V: TRBV10-3

CDR3: CSSWGTGGLEQFF
DNA: TGCAGCTCCTGGGGGACAGGGGGTTTGGAGCAGTTCTTC
J: TRBJ2-1
size: -
D: TRBD1
V: TRBV29-1

CDR3: CASSSDTEAFF
DNA: TGTGCCAGCAGCTCGGACACTGAAGCTTTCTTT
J: TRBJ1-1
size: -
D: -
V: TRBV7-9

CDR3: CASSLGNTGTSGGAETQYF
DNA: TGTGCCAGCAGCTTAGGAAACACCGGGACTAGCGGGGGGGCAGAGACCCAGTACTTC
J: TRBJ2-5
size: -
D: TRBD2
V: TRBV7-9

CDR3: CASSVGDSPWYEQYF
DNA: TGTGCCAGCAGCGTAGGGGACAGTCCTTGGTACGAGCAGTACTTC
J: TRBJ2-7
size: once
D: TRBD1
V: TRBV9

CDR3: CASSNWEGNQPQHF
DNA: TGTGCCAGTAGTAATTGGGAAGGCAATCAGCCCCAGCATTTT
J: TRBJ1-5
size: -
D: -
V: TRBV19

CDR3: CASSSGFEGYTF
DNA: TGTGCCAGCAGTTCAGGGTTTGAGGGCTACACCTTC
J: TRBJ1-2
size: -
D: -
V: TRBV6-5

CDR3: CASSDVRQGAGGYTF
DNA: TGTGCCAGCAGTGATGTTAGGCAGGGGGCTGGGGGCTACACCTTC
J: TRBJ1-2
size: -
D: TRBD1
V: TRBV6-1

CDR3: CASSWAYEQYF
DNA: TGTGCCAGCAGTTGGGCTTACGAGCAGTACTTC
J: TRBJ2-7
size: -
D: -
V: TRBV28

CDR3: CASRTSGTVYNSPLHF
DNA: TGTGCCAGCAGAACGTCTGGGACAGTATATAATTCACCCCTCCACTTT
J: TRBJ1-6
size: -
D: TRBD1
V: TRBV27

CDR3: CASRGRRGSFSNQPQHF
DNA: TGTGCCAGCAGGGGACGCAGGGGAAGTTTTAGCAATCAGCCCCAGCATTTT
J: TRBJ1-5
size: once
D: -
V: TRBV28

CDR3: CAISEFRGETQYF
DNA: TGTGCCATCAGTGAGTTCCGAGGAGAGACCCAGTACTTC
J: TRBJ2-5
size: -
D: -
V: TRBV10-3

CDR3: CASSFRGFSGNTIYF
DNA: TGTGCCAGCAGTTTCAGGGGGTTCTCTGGAAACACCATATATTTT
J: TRBJ1-3
size: -
D: TRBD1
V: TRBV28

CDR3: CASLGSPNTGELFF
DNA: TGTGCCAGCTTGGGCAGCCCGAACACCGGGGAGCTGTTTTTT
J: TRBJ2-2
size: -
D: -
V: TRBV28

CDR3: CASSVDTNYGYTF
DNA: TGTGCCAGCAGCGTTGACACCAACTATGGCTACACCTTC
J: TRBJ1-2
size: once
D: -
V: TRBV9

CDR3: CASSLGPRGGTLSGNTIYF
DNA: TGTGCCAGCAGCTTAGGCCCCCGAGGAGGAACGTTATCTGGAAACACCATATATTTT
J: TRBJ1-3
size: -
D: -
V: TRBV7-2

CDR3: CASTMMDSYEQYF
DNA: TGTGCCAGCACCATGATGGACAGCTACGAGCAGTACTTC
J: TRBJ2-7
size: few
D: -
V: TRBV2

CDR3: CASSVATGGGGTEAFF
DNA: TGTGCCAGCAGCGTAGCTACGGGTGGGGGTGGTACTGAAGCTTTCTTT
J: TRBJ1-1
size: few
D: -
V: TRBV9

CDR3: CASSTGQVSSYEQYF
DNA: TGTGCCAGCAGTACGGGACAGGTTAGCTCCTACGAGCAGTACTTC
J: TRBJ2-7
size: -
D: TRBD1
V: TRBV6-5

CDR3: CASSSGMGETQYF
DNA: TGTGCCAGCAGTTCAGGGATGGGGGAGACCCAGTACTTC
J: TRBJ2-5
size: -
D: -
V: TRBV6-5

CDR3: CASSLESGTSYEQYF
DNA: TGTGCCAGCAGCTTAGAGTCCGGGACCTCCTACGAGCAGTACTTC
J: TRBJ2-7
size: -
D: -
V: TRBV7-8

CDR3: CASSSGQGGQPQHF
DNA: TGTGCCAGCAGTTCGGGACAGGGGGGTCAGCCCCAGCATTTT
J: TRBJ1-5
size: -
D: TRBD1
V: TRBV27

CDR3: CASSQEIAGGPDTQYF
DNA: TGTGCCAGCAGCCAAGAAATAGCGGGGGGGCCAGATACGCAGTATTTT
J: TRBJ2-3
size: medium-sized
D: TRBD2
V: TRBV4-2

CDR3: CASSRQTSEAFF
DNA: TGTGCCAGCAGTAGACAGACCTCAGAAGCTTTCTTT
J: TRBJ1-1
size: -
D: -
V: TRBV6-6

CDR3: CAINPKGLTGGYTF
DNA: TGTGCCATCAACCCAAAGGGCCTCACCGGTGGCTACACCTTC
J: TRBJ1-2
size: -
D: -
V: TRBV10-3

CDR3: CAWSSPEGGGRPYEQYF
DNA: TGTGCCTGGAGCTCACCCGAAGGCGGGGGGCGGCCCTACGAGCAGTACTTC
J: TRBJ2-7
size: -
D: TRBD2
V: TRBV30

CDR3: CAISERRTEAFF
DNA: TGTGCCATCAGTGAGCGGAGGACTGAAGCTTTCTTT
J: TRBJ1-1
size: -
D: -
V: TRBV10-3

CDR3: CASSRLAGMREQYF
DNA: TGTGCCAGCAGTCGATTAGCGGGCATGAGAGAGCAGTACTTC
J: TRBJ2-7
size: -
D: TRBD2
V: TRBV27

CDR3: CASSNRDRGFQETQYF
DNA: TGTGCCAGTAGTAACCGGGACAGGGGCTTCCAAGAGACCCAGTACTTC
J: TRBJ2-5
size: -
D: TRBD1
V: TRBV19

CDR3: CASSFLLADVGSNEQFF
DNA: TGTGCCAGCAGCTTCCTTCTAGCGGACGTCGGGAGCAATGAGCAGTTCTTC
J: TRBJ2-1
size: -
D: TRBD2
V: TRBV11-2

CDR3: CASLGRWGYTF
DNA: TGTGCCAGCTTGGGCAGATGGGGCTACACCTTC
J: TRBJ1-2
size: -
D: -
V: TRBV2

CDR3: CASSAMTSMGTDTQYF
DNA: TGTGCCAGCAGTGCGATGACTAGCATGGGCACAGATACGCAGTATTTT
J: TRBJ2-3
size: -
D: TRBD2
V: TRBV6-1

CDR3: CASSFEVVTEAFF
DNA: TGTGCCAGCAGTTTTGAGGTAGTAACTGAAGCTTTCTTT
J: TRBJ1-1
size: -
D: -
V: TRBV28